These T cell receptor beta chains were read from a single sample in a study of CD8+CD57+ T cells in acquired aplastic anemia. MiXCR was run by TCRdb on the reads, yielding one entry per CDR3 protein. The sample records 110,000 or so distinct CDR3 sequences, 50% to 70% being singletons. The material sequenced was sorted CD4+, CD8+, or CD8+CD57+ T cells (not recorded which) from PBMCs. These receptors were obtained from a human donor with aplastic anemia. Each CDR3 is given with its conserved first and last residue.

TRBJ2-5 | TRBV11-2 | CASSSGLAGEETQYF
TRBJ2-3 | TRBV24-1 | CATSDPASTDTQYF
TRBJ2-6 | TRBV7-8 | CASSFGGANVLTF
TRBJ1-2 | TRBV5-1 | CASSLSQANYGYTF
TRBJ1-1 | TRBV7-9 | CASSLSNGEAFF
TRBJ2-2 | TRBV10-3 | CATPMESHNTGELFF
TRBJ2-7 | TRBV15 | CATSRVRQGSYEQYF
TRBJ2-7 | TRBV2 | CASSEAVSELSYEQYF
TRBJ2-4 | TRBV25-1 | CASSEAGRNIQYF
TRBJ2-7 | TRBV2 | CATERGAYEQYF
TRBJ2-5 | TRBV5-1 | CASSEPDRVRETQYF
TRBJ1-6 | TRBV10-3 | CAIKGDSGNSPLHF
TRBJ1-2 | TRBV13 | CASSLGYYGYTF
TRBJ2-5 | TRBV19 | CASSIVPGQGKETQYF
TRBJ2-7 | TRBV12-3/TRBV12-4 | CASSLGDIGSYEQYF
TRBJ1-2 | TRBV7-9 | CASSLTSAVPYGYTF
TRBJ2-3 | TRBV9 | CASSVGQSSTDTQYF
TRBJ2-3 | TRBV2 | CASSPLDTQYF
TRBJ1-2 | TRBV10-3 | CAITGTGANYGYTF
TRBJ2-7 | TRBV6-1 | CASKGLAGALDYEQYF
TRBJ1-2 | TRBV10-3 | CATNRDNPTYGYTF
TRBJ2-7 | TRBV6-1 | CASSPTPPGTSGSYEQYF
TRBJ2-1 | TRBV20-1 | CSAPGTGQFF
TRBJ1-1 | TRBV10-2 | CASNGGVFGGMNTEAFF